This entry is about one TCR beta chain. The CDR3 loop spans 15 amino acids. Germline V gives CDR1 WNHNN, CDR2 SYGVQD (reference sequence). Trimming cost V 2 bases and J 1 base, with 10 bases left between them. Investigators plated 200,000 CFSE-labeled responder cells together with 200,000 irradiated stimulator cells labeled with violet dye. TCRdb's table, derived via immunoSEQ multiplex PCR, lists solely in-frame clones and lacks some. The sample contains approximately 9,800 clones, under 40% of which appear only once. The data are from a study of graft-versus-host responses after intestinal transplantation.

Sequences were derived from alloreactive CD8+ T cells from a mixed lymphocyte reaction culture, sampled before intestinal transplant. Subset denoted: CFSE-low proliferating T cells sorted from roughly six-day pre-transplant mixed lymphocyte reaction (GvH or HvG direction). This TCR was recovered from a human patient who received an intestinal transplant. This sequence joins TRBV10-1 and TRBJ2-3; no definite D call. This CDR3 is CASSEDWAGTDTQYF. CDR3 bases: TGCGCCAGCAGTGAGGATTGGGCAGGCACAGATACGCAGTATTTT.